This T cell receptor (beta chain) was sequenced during a study of T-cell reconstitution after alpha-beta-depleted transplantation in children (dated by TCRdb to the mid-2010s). The study in broad terms: The study quantitatively tracked T-cell immune reconstitution after TCRalphabeta/CD19-depleted allogeneic hematopoietic cell transplantation in children using TCR repertoire profiling.

Deletion took 6 bases off V and 8 bases off J, with a span of 17 bases between the germline ends. Reading from cysteine to phenylalanine, the CDR3 counts 14 amino acids. Only the CDR3 part of the read is kept: 42 bases, read in frame from the first base. From a lookup of the germline V gene, CDR1 and CDR2 are SGHRS and YFSETQ. The library was generated by PCR. Instrument used: Illumina HiSeq 2500. Molecular barcoding was employed in the preparation of TCR libraries, with unique molecular identifiers being used to normalize TCRbeta repertoire quantification. TCRdb reworked the public reads: Q25 trimming with fastp, MiXCR clone assembly, productive beta chains retained. Each CDR3 protein gets just one entry, which takes the most common genes and DNA from the rows behind it. Recorded for this sample are hundreds of thousands of distinct CDR3 sequences; roughly an eighth of them occurred a single time. The ten largest make up around 6% of the sample.

This clonotype was counted a few times. No antigen is known for it. Qualities for individual bases were not recorded, and no much larger clone is one base off. Recombination joined TRBV5-1 with TRBJ1-4; TRBD1 is a weak D gene call, 6 bases matching. Here the sequenced sample was PBMCs from the stem cell graft donor, taken from the stem cell graft. This clonotype originated in a human donor who donated a stem cell graft to a child with combined immunodeficiency. The DNA reads as follows: TGCGCCAGCACCTGGGACATCCCGGCGGAAAAACTGTTTTTT. It translates as CASTWDIPAEKLFF.